The table lists the clone carrying this T cell receptor (beta chain) with a count of one. Its antigen is not identified. This sample is part of a study of T-cell reconstitution after alpha-beta-depleted transplantation in children. Trimming removed 1 base from V and 1 base from J, with 12 bases in between. The CDR3 is made up of 15 amino acids. Germline values: CDR1 SGHRS, CDR2 YFSETQ. Whole-study results and caveats: Certain patients had high TCRbeta diversity at day 60, and it came from recipient T cells and thymic progenitors that survived. Expanded graft clones, several hundred of them, were reportedly the source of alpha-beta T cells about two months after transplant. T-cell numbers and diversity one year post-transplant derived largely from freshly generated T cells.

Using unique molecular identifiers, the investigators prepared the TCRbeta library. TCRdb itself ran the PCR reads through MiXCR, one entry per CDR3 protein. The sample shows about 470,000 distinct CDR3 sequences, roughly two fifths of them seen only once. The chain couples TRBV5-1 to TRBJ2-7; D assignment may be TRBD1 or TRBD2 (6 bases each). The sample here was PBMCs, taken before TCRalphabeta/CD19-depleted stem cell transplant. The clonotype comes from a girl between 2 and 10 years old with aplastic anemia, due to receive a stem cell transplant. CDR3 nucleotide sequence: TGCGCCAGCAGCTTGTCCGGGGGCCCTTCCTACGAGCAGTACTTC. It translates to CASSLSGGPSYEQYF.